This T cell receptor beta chain was documented in a study of early T cells in non-severe SARS-CoV-2 infection. At least ten counts were recorded for this clonotype. The V gene's germline CDR1 is MDHEN and CDR2 SYDVKM. Trimming removed 6 bases from V and 10 bases from J, with 15 bases in between. The CDR3 runs 12 residues. TCRdb analysed the 5' RACE reads with MiXCR anew, one entry per CDR3 protein. Of about 60,000 distinct CDR3 sequences listed, roughly a tenth are singletons. This receptor was identified in an adult who was a healthcare worker with PCR-confirmed SARS-CoV-2 infection or an uninfected control (not recorded which). The chain links TRBV28 to TRBJ1-1; no firm D call. Sequencing used whole blood. The CDR3 loop reads CASSDPDKGAFF. The CDR3 DNA reads as TGTGCCAGCAGCGACCCAGACAAAGGAGCTTTCTTT.